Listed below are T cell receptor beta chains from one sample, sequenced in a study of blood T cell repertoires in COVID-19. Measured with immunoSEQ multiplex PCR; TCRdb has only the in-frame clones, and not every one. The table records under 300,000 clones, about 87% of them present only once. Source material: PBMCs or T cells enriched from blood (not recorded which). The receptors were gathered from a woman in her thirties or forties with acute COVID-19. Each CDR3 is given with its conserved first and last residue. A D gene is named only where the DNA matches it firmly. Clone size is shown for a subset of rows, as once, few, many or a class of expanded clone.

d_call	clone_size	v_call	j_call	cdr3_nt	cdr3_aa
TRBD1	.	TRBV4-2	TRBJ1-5	TGTGCCAGCAGCGCTATAGGGGGCGGTAATATTAATCAGCCCCAGCATTTT	CASSAIGGGNINQPQHF
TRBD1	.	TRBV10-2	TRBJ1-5	TGCGCCAGCCGGGACAGGGTCTACTTCAATCAGCCCCAGCATTTT	CASRDRVYFNQPQHF
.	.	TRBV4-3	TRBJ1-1	TGCGCCAGCAGCCAAGGGGCCACGGATATCGCTGAAGCTTTCTTT	CASSQGATDIAEAFF
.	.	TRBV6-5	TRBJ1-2	TGTGCCAGCAGGGGGCCGTATTCTAACTATGGCTACACCTTC	CASRGPYSNYGYTF
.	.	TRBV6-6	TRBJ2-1	TGTGCCAGCAGCCGGACATGGTGGCAATTCTTC	CASSRTWWQFF
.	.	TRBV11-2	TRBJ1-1	TGTGCCAGCAGCTTAGTCCTCGGTTCCGCAGCTTTCTTT	CASSLVLGSAAFF
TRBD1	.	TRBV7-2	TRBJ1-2	TGTGCCAGCAGCTTGGACAGGGGGTATGGCTACACCTTC	CASSLDRGYGYTF
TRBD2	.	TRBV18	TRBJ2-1	TGTGCCAGCTCACCACTCGCTAGCGGGGGGGCCAGGTCCTACAATGAGCAGTTCTTC	CASSPLASGGARSYNEQFF
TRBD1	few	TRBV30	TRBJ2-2	TGTGCCTGGAGTGGACAGGGGATGGACACCGGGGAGCTGTTTTTT	CAWSGQGMDTGELFF
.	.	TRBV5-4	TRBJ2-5	TGTGCCAGCAGCCAAGCGGCCCAAGAGACCCAGTACTTC	CASSQAAQETQYF
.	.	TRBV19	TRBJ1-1	TGTGCCAGTATAAGGGCAGGGGTTGGTTGGAACACTGAAGCTTTCTTT	CASIRAGVGWNTEAFF
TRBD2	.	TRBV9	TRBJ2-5	TGTGCCAGCAGCGTTTGGGGGGGAAATCAAGAGACCCAGTACTTC	CASSVWGGNQETQYF
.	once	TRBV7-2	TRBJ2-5	TGTGCCAGCAGCTTTAGGGGAATCGAGACCCAGTACTTC	CASSFRGIETQYF
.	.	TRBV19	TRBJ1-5	TGTGCCAGCTCACAGGGTGATTTGGGTCAGCCCCAGCATTTT	CASSQGDLGQPQHF
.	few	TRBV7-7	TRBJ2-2	TGTGCCAGCAGCCGTACCCCAGGGTCCGCTAACACCGGGGAGCTGTTTTTT	CASSRTPGSANTGELFF
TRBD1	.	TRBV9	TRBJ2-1	TGTGCCAGCAGCGTAGACGAGGGGGCGCCCTACAATGAGCAGTTCTTC	CASSVDEGAPYNEQFF
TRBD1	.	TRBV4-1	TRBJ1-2	TGCGCCAGCAGCATCCGGACAGGGGGGTATGGCTACACCTTC	CASSIRTGGYGYTF
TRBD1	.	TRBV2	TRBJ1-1	TGTGCCAGCAGTGGGGACAGGAACACTGAAGCTTTCTTT	CASSGDRNTEAFF
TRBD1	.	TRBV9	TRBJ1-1	TGTGCCAGCAGCGTAGCCACAGGGGCGACGAACACTGAAGCTTTCTTT	CASSVATGATNTEAFF
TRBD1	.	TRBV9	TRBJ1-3	TGTGCCAGCAGCACTCAAACAGGGGAAAAGGGAAACACCATATATTTT	CASSTQTGEKGNTIYF
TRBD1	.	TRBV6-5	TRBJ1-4	TGTGCCAGCAGGAACAGGGGGGCTAATGAAAAACTGTTTTTT	CASRNRGANEKLFF
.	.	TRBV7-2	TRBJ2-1	TGTGCCAGCAGCAGGACTACTGAGCAGTTCTTC	CASSRTTEQFF
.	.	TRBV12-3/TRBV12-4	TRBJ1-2	TGTGCCAGCAGTTTCGGCTATGGCTACACCTTC	CASSFGYGYTF
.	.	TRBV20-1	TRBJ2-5	TGCAGTGCTAGAGCTTATGAGACCCAGTACTTC	CSARAYETQYF
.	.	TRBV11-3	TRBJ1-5	TGTGCCAGCAGCTTAAGGGTAGACAGTCACCTTAGCAATCAGCCCCAGCATTTT	CASSLRVDSHLSNQPQHF